This TCR beta chain stems from a study of identical twins. Germline V gene sequence: CDR1 SGHKS, CDR2 YYEKEE (reference sequence). The CDR3 contains 15 residues. V lost 4 bases, J lost 3 bases, and 8 bases stayed unmatched. TCRdb independently ran MiXCR on the 5' RACE reads; one entry per CDR3 protein. The sample consists of a few hundred thousand distinct CDR3 sequences, 14% of them appearing once. There were only healthy Caucasians among the donors. General study findings and limits: With abundant cord blood beta clonotypes, insertions were fewer; memory repertoires showed no such pattern.

Comment on this clonotype: Its specificity is unknown.

This sample was shared with a second study, whose subject was yellow fever vaccine responses in identical twins.

The chain has TRBV5-5 and TRBJ2-3; 7 positions agree with TRBD2. The source is a woman aged 18-29 years in good health. Sequenced input: CD4+ T cells sorted from blood. In DNA, the CDR3 is TGTGCCAGCAGCACCCGGACTAGTTTAACAGATACGCAGTATTTT. Residues: CASSTRTSLTDTQYF.